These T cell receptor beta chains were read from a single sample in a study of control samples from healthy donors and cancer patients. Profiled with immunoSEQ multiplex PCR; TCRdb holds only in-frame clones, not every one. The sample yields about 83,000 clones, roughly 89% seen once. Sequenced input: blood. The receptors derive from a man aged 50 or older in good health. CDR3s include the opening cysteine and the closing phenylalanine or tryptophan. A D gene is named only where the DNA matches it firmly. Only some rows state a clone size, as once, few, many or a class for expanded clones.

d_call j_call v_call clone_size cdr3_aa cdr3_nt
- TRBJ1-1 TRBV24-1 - CATSDPTEDRAFF TGTGCCACCAGTGATCCGACAGAGGACCGAGCTTTCTTT
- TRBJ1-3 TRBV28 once CASSPGGNTIYF TGTGCCAGCAGCCCTGGCGGAAACACCATATATTTT
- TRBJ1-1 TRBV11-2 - CASSLAGGGTEAFF TGTGCCAGCAGCTTAGCCGGGGGAGGGACTGAAGCTTTCTTT
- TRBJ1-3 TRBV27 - CASGGVGNTIYF TGTGCCAGCGGAGGGGTCGGAAACACCATATATTTT
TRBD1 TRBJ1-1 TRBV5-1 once CASSWDSLTEAFF TGCGCCAGCAGCTGGGACAGCCTCACTGAAGCTTTCTTT
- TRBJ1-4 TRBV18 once CASSPGRGLGVEKLFF TGTGCCAGCTCACCCGGAAGGGGCCTGGGCGTGGAAAAACTGTTTTTT
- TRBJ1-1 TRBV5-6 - CASSLWAGLNTEAFF TGTGCCAGCAGCTTGTGGGCAGGCCTGAACACTGAAGCTTTCTTT
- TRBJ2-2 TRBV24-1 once CATSPVSNTGELFF TGTGCCACCTCCCCAGTTTCGAACACCGGGGAGCTGTTTTTT
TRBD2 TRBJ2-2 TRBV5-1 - CASKSSSGGQTGELFF TGCGCCAGCAAGTCGAGTAGCGGGGGTCAAACCGGGGAGCTGTTTTTT
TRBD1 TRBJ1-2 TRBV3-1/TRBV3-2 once CASSQGRTGNGYTF TGTGCCAGCAGCCAAGGTAGGACAGGGAATGGCTACACCTTC